This TCR beta chain was retrieved from a study of T-cell reconstitution after alpha-beta-depleted transplantation in children. Study-wide results and caveats: For some patients, TCRbeta diversity was high at day 60 because of recipient T cells and thymic progenitors that survived. Expanded clones from the graft, numbering several hundred, reportedly supplied alpha-beta T cells about two months after transplant. At the one-year point after transplant, T-cell counts and TCRbeta diversity were found to come mostly from T cells that had been newly produced.

As to this clonotype: What it binds is unknown.

CDR3 length equals 12 residues. Losses at the gene ends were 4 bases for V and 4 bases for J; bases not matched to a gene: 3. CDR1 and CDR2 from the germline V gene are SQVTM and ANQGSEA. A library of TCRbeta sequences, prepared with unique molecular identifiers, was generated. Each CDR3 protein gets one entry after TCRdb re-called the PCR reads with MiXCR. The table has around 960,000 distinct CDR3 sequences, about 26% seen once. The material sequenced was PBMCs, mostly from graft donor cells, taken 360 days after TCRalphabeta/CD19-depleted stem cell transplant. The sequence was collected from a boy under two years old who had a stem cell transplant for SCID, so the T cells may come from the graft donor. The chain couples TRBV29-1 to TRBJ2-5, with TRBD2 matching over 7 bases. The CDR3: CSVVSSGETQYF. The CDR3 bases are TGCAGCGTTGTCTCTAGCGGAGAGACCCAGTACTTC.